This is a list of T cell receptor beta chains from one sample in a study of human T cells and chemical hapten exposure. TCRdb called the RACE reads again in MiXCR, with one record for every CDR3 protein. The sample lists roughly 40,000 distinct CDR3 sequences, more than 8.5% occurring once. The sample here was whole blood, taken in connection with sensitization to the hapten diphenylcyclopropenone (DPC). These receptors came from a woman between 40 and 50 years old with alopecia areata. Some clones in this sample may be carry-over from other donors' samples. The CDR3 runs from the conserved cysteine through the conserved F or W. D genes are given only for firm matches. Clone size is stated in some rows and not others, as once, few, many or a class when expanded.

d_call: .; j_call: TRBJ1-1; v_call: TRBV30; clone_size: .; cdr3_nt: TGTGCCTGGACTTGGGGACCTCAGGACACTGAAGCTTTCTTT; cdr3_aa: CAWTWGPQDTEAFF
d_call: TRBD1; j_call: TRBJ2-2; v_call: TRBV5-1; clone_size: few; cdr3_nt: TGCGCCAGCAGCTCGGGACAGGGGACCGGGGAGCTGTTTTTT; cdr3_aa: CASSSGQGTGELFF
d_call: .; j_call: TRBJ2-5; v_call: TRBV10-3; clone_size: many; cdr3_nt: TGTGCCATCAGTACTCAAAGCGGCCAAGAGACCCAGTACTTC; cdr3_aa: CAISTQSGQETQYF
d_call: .; j_call: TRBJ1-4; v_call: TRBV29-1; clone_size: many; cdr3_nt: TGCAGCGTTGCCAGCACTAATGAAAAACTGTTTTTT; cdr3_aa: CSVASTNEKLFF
d_call: .; j_call: TRBJ2-3; v_call: TRBV20-1; clone_size: few; cdr3_nt: TGCAGTGCTTACCCGTGGGGGGTCTACACGCAGTATTTT; cdr3_aa: CSAYPWGVYTQYF
d_call: TRBD1; j_call: TRBJ1-2; v_call: TRBV30; clone_size: many; cdr3_nt: TGTGCCTGGAGTGGACCGGGACAGGGGGGCGGCTATGGCTACACCTTC; cdr3_aa: CAWSGPGQGGGYGYTF
d_call: .; j_call: TRBJ1-1; v_call: TRBV11-2; clone_size: few; cdr3_nt: TGTGCCAGCAGCAAGGGGACCGGGACTGAAGCTTTCTTT; cdr3_aa: CASSKGTGTEAFF
d_call: TRBD2; j_call: TRBJ2-1; v_call: TRBV12-3/TRBV12-4; clone_size: many; cdr3_nt: TGTGCCAGCACCTTAGGGTCGGCGGGGGGCCCCCCTGAGCAGTTCTTC; cdr3_aa: CASTLGSAGGPPEQFF
d_call: .; j_call: TRBJ2-5; v_call: TRBV4-1; clone_size: .; cdr3_nt: TGCGCCAGCAGCCAAGCCGGGGTAGAGACCCAGTACTTC; cdr3_aa: CASSQAGVETQYF
d_call: TRBD1; j_call: TRBJ1-1; v_call: TRBV6-5; clone_size: few; cdr3_nt: TGTGCCAGCAGGGCGGGACAGGGGACCGCTGAAGCTTTCTTT; cdr3_aa: CASRAGQGTAEAFF
d_call: .; j_call: TRBJ2-7; v_call: TRBV20-1; clone_size: many; cdr3_nt: TGCAGTGCTAGAGAGAGCTCGGGACCCACTAGGTACGAGCAGTACTTC; cdr3_aa: CSARESSGPTRYEQYF
d_call: TRBD1; j_call: TRBJ1-6; v_call: TRBV3-1; clone_size: many; cdr3_nt: TGTGCCAGCAGCCAACGACAGGGGCGAAATTCACCCCTCCACTTT; cdr3_aa: CASSQRQGRNSPLHF
d_call: TRBD1; j_call: TRBJ1-4; v_call: TRBV4-1; clone_size: many; cdr3_nt: TGCGCCAGCAGCCGTAGAGGGGACAGCAAGAATGAAAAACTGTTTTTT; cdr3_aa: CASSRRGDSKNEKLFF
d_call: TRBD1; j_call: TRBJ2-1; v_call: TRBV5-1; clone_size: .; cdr3_nt: TGCGCCAGCAGCGTCGTTCGGGACAGATACAATGAGCAGTTCTTC; cdr3_aa: CASSVVRDRYNEQFF
d_call: TRBD2; j_call: TRBJ2-2; v_call: TRBV6-5; clone_size: many; cdr3_nt: TGTGCCAGCACTAAGGGAAAGAGCGGGGGGCTAATCGCCGGGGAGCTGTTTTTT; cdr3_aa: CASTKGKSGGLIAGELFF
d_call: TRBD2; j_call: TRBJ2-5; v_call: TRBV20-1; clone_size: many; cdr3_nt: TGCAGTGGGGCCAGCGGGGGAGAGACCCAGTACTTC; cdr3_aa: CSGASGGETQYF
d_call: .; j_call: TRBJ1-5; v_call: TRBV19; clone_size: .; cdr3_nt: TGTGCCAGTAGTGACACTAGGTACAATCAGCCCCAGCATTTT; cdr3_aa: CASSDTRYNQPQHF
d_call: TRBD1; j_call: TRBJ1-1; v_call: TRBV10-2; clone_size: many; cdr3_nt: TGCGCCAGCAGTGAGTATACAGGGGGCAACACTGAAGCTTTCTTT; cdr3_aa: CASSEYTGGNTEAFF
d_call: .; j_call: TRBJ1-1; v_call: TRBV6-1; clone_size: .; cdr3_nt: TGTGCCAGCAGCAGGGGTGCGGAACACACTGAAGCTTTCTTT; cdr3_aa: CASSRGAEHTEAFF
d_call: .; j_call: TRBJ1-2; v_call: TRBV29-1; clone_size: medium-sized; cdr3_nt: TGCAGCGTTAGCCAAAATGGCTACACCTTC; cdr3_aa: CSVSQNGYTF
d_call: .; j_call: TRBJ2-1; v_call: TRBV6-4; clone_size: .; cdr3_nt: TGTGCCAGCAGTGACTCGGCTTCGGCAGACTACAATGAGCAGTTCTTC; cdr3_aa: CASSDSASADYNEQFF
d_call: TRBD1; j_call: TRBJ2-5; v_call: TRBV6-2/TRBV6-3; clone_size: few; cdr3_nt: TGTGCCAGCAGACACTGGGACAGGCGGCGGGAGACCCAGTACTTC; cdr3_aa: CASRHWDRRRETQYF
d_call: .; j_call: TRBJ1-1; v_call: TRBV29-1; clone_size: few; cdr3_nt: TGCAGCGTCAGGACAATCCTGAACACTGAAGCTTTCTTT; cdr3_aa: CSVRTILNTEAFF
d_call: .; j_call: TRBJ2-1; v_call: TRBV2; clone_size: many; cdr3_nt: TGTGCCAGCACCCTTAGTAATGAGCAGTTCTTC; cdr3_aa: CASTLSNEQFF
d_call: .; j_call: TRBJ2-3; v_call: TRBV6-2/TRBV6-3; clone_size: .; cdr3_nt: TGTGCCAGCAGTTACGGCTACGTCACAGATACGCAGTATTTT; cdr3_aa: CASSYGYVTDTQYF
d_call: TRBD1; j_call: TRBJ1-1; v_call: TRBV6-4; clone_size: few; cdr3_nt: TGTGCCAGCAGTGAACTAGGGGGCGCGAAGGCCACTGAAGCTTTCTTT; cdr3_aa: CASSELGGAKATEAFF